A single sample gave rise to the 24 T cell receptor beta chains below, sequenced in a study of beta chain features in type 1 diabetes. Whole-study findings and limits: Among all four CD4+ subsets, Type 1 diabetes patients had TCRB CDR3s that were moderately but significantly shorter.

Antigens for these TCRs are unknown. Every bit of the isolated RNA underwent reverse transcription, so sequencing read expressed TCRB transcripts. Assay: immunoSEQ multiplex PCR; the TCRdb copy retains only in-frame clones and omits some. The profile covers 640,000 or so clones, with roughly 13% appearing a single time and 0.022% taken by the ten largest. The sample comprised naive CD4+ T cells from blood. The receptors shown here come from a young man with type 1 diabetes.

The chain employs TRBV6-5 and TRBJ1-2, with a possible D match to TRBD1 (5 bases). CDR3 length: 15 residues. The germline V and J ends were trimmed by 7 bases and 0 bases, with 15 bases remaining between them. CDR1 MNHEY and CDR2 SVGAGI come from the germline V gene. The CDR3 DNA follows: TGTGCCAGCACCCCCATGGGGGGAGCTAACTATGGCTACACCTTC. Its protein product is CASTPMGGANYGYTF.

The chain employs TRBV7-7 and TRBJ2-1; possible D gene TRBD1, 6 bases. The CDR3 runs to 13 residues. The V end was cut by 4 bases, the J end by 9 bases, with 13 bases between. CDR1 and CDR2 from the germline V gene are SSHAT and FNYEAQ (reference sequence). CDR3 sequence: CASSSGGMGEQFF. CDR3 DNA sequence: TGTGCCAGCAGCTCTGGGGGCATGGGTGAGCAGTTCTTC.

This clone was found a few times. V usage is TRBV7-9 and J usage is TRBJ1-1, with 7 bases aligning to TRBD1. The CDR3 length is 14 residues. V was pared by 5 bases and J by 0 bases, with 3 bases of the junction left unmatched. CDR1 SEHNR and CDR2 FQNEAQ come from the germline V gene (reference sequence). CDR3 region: CASSRGQLNTEAFF. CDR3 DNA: TGTGCCAGCAGCAGGGGACAGTTGAACACTGAAGCTTTCTTT.

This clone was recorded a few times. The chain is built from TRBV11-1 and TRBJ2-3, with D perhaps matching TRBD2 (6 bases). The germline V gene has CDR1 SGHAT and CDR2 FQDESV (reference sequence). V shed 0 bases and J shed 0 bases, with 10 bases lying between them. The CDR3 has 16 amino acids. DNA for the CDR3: TGTGCCAGCAGCTTAGCGGGGACTTTTAGCACAGATACGCAGTATTTT. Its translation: CASSLAGTFSTDTQYF.

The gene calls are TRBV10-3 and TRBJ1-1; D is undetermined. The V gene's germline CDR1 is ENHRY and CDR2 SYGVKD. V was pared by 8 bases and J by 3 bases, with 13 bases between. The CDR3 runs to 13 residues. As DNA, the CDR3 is TGTGCCATCGGGGTGGGGTTGGACACTGAAGCTTTCTTT. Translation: CAIGVGLDTEAFF.

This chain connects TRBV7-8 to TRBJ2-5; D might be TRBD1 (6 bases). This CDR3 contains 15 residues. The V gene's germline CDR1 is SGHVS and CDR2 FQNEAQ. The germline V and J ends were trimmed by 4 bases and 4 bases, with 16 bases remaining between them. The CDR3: CASSSQTGDPETQYF. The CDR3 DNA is TGTGCCAGCAGCTCCCAGACAGGAGATCCAGAGACCCAGTACTTC.

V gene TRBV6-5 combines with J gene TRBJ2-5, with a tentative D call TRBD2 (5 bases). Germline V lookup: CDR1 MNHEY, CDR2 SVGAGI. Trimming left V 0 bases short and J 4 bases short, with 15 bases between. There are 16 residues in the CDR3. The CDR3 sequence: CASSYSPVIRGETQYF. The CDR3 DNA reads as TGTGCCAGCAGTTACTCTCCCGTAATCCGGGGAGAGACCCAGTACTTC.

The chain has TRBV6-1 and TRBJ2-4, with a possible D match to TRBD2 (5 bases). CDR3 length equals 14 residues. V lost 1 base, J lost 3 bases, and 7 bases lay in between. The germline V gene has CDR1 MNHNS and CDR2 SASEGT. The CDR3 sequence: CASSEGSGKNIQYF. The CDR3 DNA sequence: TGTGCCAGCAGTGAAGGGAGCGGCAAAAACATTCAGTACTTC.

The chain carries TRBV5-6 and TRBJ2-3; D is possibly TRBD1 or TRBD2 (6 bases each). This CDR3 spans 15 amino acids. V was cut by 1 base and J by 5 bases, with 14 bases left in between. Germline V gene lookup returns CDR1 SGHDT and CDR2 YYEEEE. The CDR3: CASSLSGAPIDTQYF. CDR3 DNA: TGTGCCAGCAGCTTGTCGGGGGCCCCAATAGATACGCAGTATTTT.

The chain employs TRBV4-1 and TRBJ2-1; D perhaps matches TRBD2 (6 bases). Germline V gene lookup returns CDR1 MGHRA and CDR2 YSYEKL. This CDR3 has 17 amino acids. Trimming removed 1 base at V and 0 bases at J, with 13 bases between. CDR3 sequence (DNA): TGCGCCAGCAGCCAAGGCGCGGAGGGCCCCTCCTACAATGAGCAGTTCTTC. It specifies CASSQGAEGPSYNEQFF.

This CDR3 is CAWNPGQGEKLFF. CDR3 DNA: TGTGCCTGGAATCCGGGACAGGGGGAAAAACTGTTTTTT. J is TRBJ1-4 and V is TRBV30, with 10 bases identical to TRBD1. V lost 4 bases, J lost 8 bases, and 4 bases stayed unmatched. CDR1 is GTSNPN, CDR2 SVGIG, per germline (reference sequence). CDR3 length equals 13 residues.

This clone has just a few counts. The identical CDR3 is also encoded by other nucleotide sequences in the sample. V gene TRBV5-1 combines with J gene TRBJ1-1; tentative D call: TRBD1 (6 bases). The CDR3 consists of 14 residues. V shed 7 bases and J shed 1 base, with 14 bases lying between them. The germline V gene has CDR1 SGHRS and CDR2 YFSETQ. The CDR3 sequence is CASSPTGSNTEAFF. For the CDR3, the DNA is TGCGCCAGCTCTCCGACAGGCTCGAACACTGAAGCTTTCTTT. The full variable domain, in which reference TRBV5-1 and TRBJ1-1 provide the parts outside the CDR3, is KAGVTQTPRYLIKTRGQQVTLSCSPISGHRSVSWYQQTPGQGLQFLFEYFSETQRNKGNFPGRFSGRQFSNSRSEMNVSTLELGDSALYLCASSPTGSNTEAFFGQGTRLTVV.

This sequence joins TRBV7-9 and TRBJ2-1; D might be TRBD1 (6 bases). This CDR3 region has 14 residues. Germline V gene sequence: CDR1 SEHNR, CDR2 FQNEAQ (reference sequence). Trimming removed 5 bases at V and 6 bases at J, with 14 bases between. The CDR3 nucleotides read TGTGCCAGCAGCCTGTTTTCGGACAGCAATGAGCAGTTCTTC. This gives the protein CASSLFSDSNEQFF.

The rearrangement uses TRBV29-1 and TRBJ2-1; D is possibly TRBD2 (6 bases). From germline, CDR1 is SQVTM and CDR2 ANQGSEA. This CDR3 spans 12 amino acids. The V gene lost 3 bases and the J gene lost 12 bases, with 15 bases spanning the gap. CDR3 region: CSVEEGLTTQFF. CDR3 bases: TGCAGCGTTGAGGAGGGACTTACGACGCAGTTCTTC.

DNA of the CDR3: TGTGCCACCAGCAGAAACCTTCCAGAGACCCAGTACTTC. Its translation: CATSRNLPETQYF. This chain links TRBV15 with TRBJ2-5; D is unresolved. The length of the CDR3 is 13 residues. The ends were cut back, 2 bases at V and 4 bases at J, with 8 bases in the middle. Germline V gene data show CDR1 as LNHNV and CDR2 as YYDKDF (reference sequence). Together with reference TRBV15 and TRBJ2-5, the CDR3 gives the full variable domain: DAMVIQNPRYQVTQFGKPVTLSCSQTLNHNVMYWYQQKSSQAPKLLFHYYDKDFNNEADTPDNFQSRRPNTSFCFLDIRSPGLGDTAMYLCATSRNLPETQYFGPGTRLLVL.

The CDR3 region is CAWDQLGQAISYNSPLHF. In nucleotides, the CDR3 is TGTGCCTGGGACCAACTAGGACAGGCTATCTCCTATAATTCACCCCTCCACTTT. V usage is TRBV30 and J usage is TRBJ1-6; 7 bases line up with TRBD1. Per the germline V gene, CDR1 is GTSNPN and CDR2 is SVGIG (reference sequence). Germline trimming cut 5 bases from V and 0 bases from J; bases unmatched to any gene: 13. CDR3 length equals 18 residues.

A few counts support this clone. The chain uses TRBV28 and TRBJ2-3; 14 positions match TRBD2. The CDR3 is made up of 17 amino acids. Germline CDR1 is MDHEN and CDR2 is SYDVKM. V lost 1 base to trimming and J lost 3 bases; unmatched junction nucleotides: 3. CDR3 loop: CASSLYGTSGGTDTQYF. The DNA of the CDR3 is TGTGCCAGCAGTTTATACGGGACTAGCGGGGGAACAGATACGCAGTATTTT.

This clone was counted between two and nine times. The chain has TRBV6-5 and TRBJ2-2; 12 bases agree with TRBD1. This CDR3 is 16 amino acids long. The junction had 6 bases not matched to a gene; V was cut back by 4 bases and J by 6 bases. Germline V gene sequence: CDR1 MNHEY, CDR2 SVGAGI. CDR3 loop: CASSWGQGASAGELFF. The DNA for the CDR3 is TGTGCCAGCAGTTGGGGACAGGGGGCGTCCGCCGGGGAGCTGTTTTTT.

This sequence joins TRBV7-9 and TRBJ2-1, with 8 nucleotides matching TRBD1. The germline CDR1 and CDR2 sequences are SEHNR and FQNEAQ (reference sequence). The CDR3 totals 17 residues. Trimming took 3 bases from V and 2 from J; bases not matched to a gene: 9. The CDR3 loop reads CASSFNLGTGAYNEQFF. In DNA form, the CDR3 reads TGTGCCAGCAGCTTTAACCTCGGGACAGGAGCCTACAATGAGCAGTTCTTC.

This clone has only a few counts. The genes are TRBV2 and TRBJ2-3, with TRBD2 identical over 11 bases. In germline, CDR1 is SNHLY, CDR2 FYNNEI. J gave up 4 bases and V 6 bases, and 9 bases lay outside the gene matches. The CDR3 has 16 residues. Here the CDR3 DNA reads TGTGCCAGCAGAAGACTAGCGGGGACCGAGTCAGATACGCAGTATTTT. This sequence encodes CASRRLAGTESDTQYF.

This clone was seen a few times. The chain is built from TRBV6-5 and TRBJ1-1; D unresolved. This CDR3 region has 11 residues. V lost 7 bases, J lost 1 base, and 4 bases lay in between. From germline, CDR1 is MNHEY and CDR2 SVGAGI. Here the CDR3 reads CASKGNTEAFF. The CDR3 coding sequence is TGTGCCAGCAAAGGGAACACTGAAGCTTTCTTT.

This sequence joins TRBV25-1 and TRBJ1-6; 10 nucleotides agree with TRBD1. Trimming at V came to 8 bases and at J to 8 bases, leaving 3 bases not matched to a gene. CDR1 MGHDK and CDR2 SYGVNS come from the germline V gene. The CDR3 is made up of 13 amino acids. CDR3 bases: TGTGCCAGCCGCGGGACAGGGGATTCACCCCTCCACTTT. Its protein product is CASRGTGDSPLHF.

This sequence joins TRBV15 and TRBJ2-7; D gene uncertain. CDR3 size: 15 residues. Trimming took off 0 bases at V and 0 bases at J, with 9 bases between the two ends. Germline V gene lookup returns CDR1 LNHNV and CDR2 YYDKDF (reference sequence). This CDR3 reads CATSREGITSYEQYF. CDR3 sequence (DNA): TGTGCCACCAGCAGAGAAGGGATCACCTCCTACGAGCAGTACTTC. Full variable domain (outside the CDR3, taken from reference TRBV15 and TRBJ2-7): DAMVIQNPRYQVTQFGKPVTLSCSQTLNHNVMYWYQQKSSQAPKLLFHYYDKDFNNEADTPDNFQSRRPNTSFCFLDIRSPGLGDTAMYLCATSREGITSYEQYFGPGTRLTVT.

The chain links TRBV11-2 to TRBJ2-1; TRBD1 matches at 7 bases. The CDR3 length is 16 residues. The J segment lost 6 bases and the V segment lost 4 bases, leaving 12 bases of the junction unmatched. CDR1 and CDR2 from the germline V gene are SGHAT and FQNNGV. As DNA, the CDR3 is TGTGCCAGCAGCTCGCCACTGACAGGGTCTCCCAATGAGCAGTTCTTC. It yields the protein CASSSPLTGSPNEQFF.